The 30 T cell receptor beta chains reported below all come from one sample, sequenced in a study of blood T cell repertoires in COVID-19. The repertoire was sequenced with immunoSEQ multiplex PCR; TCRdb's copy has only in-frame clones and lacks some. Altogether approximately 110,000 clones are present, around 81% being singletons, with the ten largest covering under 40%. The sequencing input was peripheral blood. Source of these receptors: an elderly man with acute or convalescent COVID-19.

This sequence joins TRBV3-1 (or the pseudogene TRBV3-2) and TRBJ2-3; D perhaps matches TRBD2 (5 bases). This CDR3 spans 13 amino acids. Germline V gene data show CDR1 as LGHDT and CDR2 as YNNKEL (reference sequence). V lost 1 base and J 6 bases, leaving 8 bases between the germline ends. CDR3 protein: CASSQGTPDTQYF. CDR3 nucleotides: TGTGCCAGCAGCCAAGGGACTCCGGATACGCAGTATTTT.

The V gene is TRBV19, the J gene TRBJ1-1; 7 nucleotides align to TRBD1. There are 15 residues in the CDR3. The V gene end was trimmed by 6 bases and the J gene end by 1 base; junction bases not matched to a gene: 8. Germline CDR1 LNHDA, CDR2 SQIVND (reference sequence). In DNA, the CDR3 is TGTGCCAGTAGAGGTGAGAGACAGGGGAACACTGAAGCTTTCTTT. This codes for CASRGERQGNTEAFF. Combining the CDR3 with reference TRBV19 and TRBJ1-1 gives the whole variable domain DGGITQSPKYLFRKEGQNVTLSCEQNLNHDAMYWYRQDPGQGLRLIYYSQIVNDFQKGDIAEGYSVSREKKESFPLTVTSAQKNPTAFYLCASRGERQGNTEAFFGQGTRLTVV.

Here the CDR3 DNA reads TGTGCCAGCAGCCAAGATCGGCAGGGTAAGCCTGAAGCTTTCTTT. This gives the protein CASSQDRQGKPEAFF. The J gene is TRBJ1-1, the V gene TRBV3-1 (or the pseudogene TRBV3-2); tentatively, D is TRBD1 (5 bases). The CDR3 extends over 15 amino acids. Germline CDR1 LGHDT, CDR2 YNNKEL (reference sequence). Trimming took 0 bases from V and 6 from J, leaving 14 bases between them.

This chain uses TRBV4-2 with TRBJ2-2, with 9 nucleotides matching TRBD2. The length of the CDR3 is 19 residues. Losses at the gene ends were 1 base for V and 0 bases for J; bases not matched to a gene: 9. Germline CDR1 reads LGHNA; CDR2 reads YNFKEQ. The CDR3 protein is CASSQVESGRLANTGELFF. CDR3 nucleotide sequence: TGTGCCAGCAGCCAAGTAGAAAGCGGGAGGCTCGCGAACACCGGGGAGCTGTTTTTT.

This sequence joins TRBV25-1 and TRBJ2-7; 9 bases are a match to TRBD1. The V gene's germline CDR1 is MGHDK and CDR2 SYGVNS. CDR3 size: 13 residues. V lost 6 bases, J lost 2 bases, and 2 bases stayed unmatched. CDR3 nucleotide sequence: TGTGCCAGCAGACAGGGGGCTACCTACGAGCAGTACTTC. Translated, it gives CASRQGATYEQYF.

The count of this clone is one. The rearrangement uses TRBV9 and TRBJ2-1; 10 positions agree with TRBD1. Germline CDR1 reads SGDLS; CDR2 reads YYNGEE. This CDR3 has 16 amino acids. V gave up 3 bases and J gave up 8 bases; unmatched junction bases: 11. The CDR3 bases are TGTGCCAGCAGCGCCCAGATTCGACAGGGGGCATATGAGCAGTTCTTC. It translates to CASSAQIRQGAYEQFF.

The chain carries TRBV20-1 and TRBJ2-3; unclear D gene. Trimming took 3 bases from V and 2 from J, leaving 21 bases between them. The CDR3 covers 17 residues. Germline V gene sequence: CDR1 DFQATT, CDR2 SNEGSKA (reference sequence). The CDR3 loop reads CSASQPSQIANTDTQYF. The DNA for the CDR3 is TGCAGTGCTAGTCAACCAAGCCAGATAGCCAACACAGATACGCAGTATTTT.

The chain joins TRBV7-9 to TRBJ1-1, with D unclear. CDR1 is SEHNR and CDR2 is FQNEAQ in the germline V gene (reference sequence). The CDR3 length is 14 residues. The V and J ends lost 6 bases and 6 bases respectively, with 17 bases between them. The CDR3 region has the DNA TGTGCCAGCAGTTCTGGGTGGGAGGGTTCTGAAGCTTTCTTT. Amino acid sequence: CASSSGWEGSEAFF.

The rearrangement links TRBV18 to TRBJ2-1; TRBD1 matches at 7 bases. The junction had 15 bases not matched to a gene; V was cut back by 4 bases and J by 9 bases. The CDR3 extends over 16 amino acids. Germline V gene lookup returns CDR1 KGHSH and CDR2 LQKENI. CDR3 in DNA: TGTGCCAGCTCACGACAAACCGGGACAGCTAGGATTGAGCAGTTCTTC. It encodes CASSRQTGTARIEQFF.

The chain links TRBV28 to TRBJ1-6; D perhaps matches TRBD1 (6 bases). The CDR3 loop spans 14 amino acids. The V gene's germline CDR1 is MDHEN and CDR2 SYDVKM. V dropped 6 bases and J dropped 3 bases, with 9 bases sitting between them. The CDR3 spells CASRGHLYNSPLHF. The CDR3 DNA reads TGTGCCAGCAGGGGACACCTCTATAATTCACCCCTCCACTTT.

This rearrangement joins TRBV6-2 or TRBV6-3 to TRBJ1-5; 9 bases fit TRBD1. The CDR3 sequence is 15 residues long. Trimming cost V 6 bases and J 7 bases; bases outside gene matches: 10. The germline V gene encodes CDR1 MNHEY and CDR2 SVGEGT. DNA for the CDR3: TGTGCCAGCAGCTCTTACAGGGGGCGAAAACAGCCCCAGCATTTT. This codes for CASSSYRGRKQPQHF.

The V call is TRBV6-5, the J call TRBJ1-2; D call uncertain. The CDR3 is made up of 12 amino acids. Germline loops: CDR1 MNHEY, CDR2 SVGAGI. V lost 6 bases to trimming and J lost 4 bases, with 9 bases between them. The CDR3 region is CASSPSGYGYTF. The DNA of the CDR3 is TGTGCCAGCAGCCCGAGTGGCTATGGCTACACCTTC.

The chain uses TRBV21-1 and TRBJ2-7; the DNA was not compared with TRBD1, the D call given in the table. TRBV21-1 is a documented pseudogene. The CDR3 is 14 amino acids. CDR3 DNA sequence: TGTGCCTGGATCCGGGACAGGGGTCTATACGAGCAGTACTTC. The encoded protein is CAWIRDRGLYEQYF.

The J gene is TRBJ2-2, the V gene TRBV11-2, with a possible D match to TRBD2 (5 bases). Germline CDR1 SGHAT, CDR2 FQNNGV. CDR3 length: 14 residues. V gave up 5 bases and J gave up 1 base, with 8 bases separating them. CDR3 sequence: CASSRSENTGELFF. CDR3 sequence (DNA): TGTGCCAGCAGCCGTAGCGAGAACACCGGGGAGCTGTTTTTT. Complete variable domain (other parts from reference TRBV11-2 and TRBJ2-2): EAGVAQSPRYKIIEKRQSVAFWCNPISGHATLYWYQQILGQGPKLLIQFQNNGVVDDSQLPKDRFSAERLKGVDSTLKIQPAKLEDSAVYLCASSRSENTGELFFGEGSRLTVL.

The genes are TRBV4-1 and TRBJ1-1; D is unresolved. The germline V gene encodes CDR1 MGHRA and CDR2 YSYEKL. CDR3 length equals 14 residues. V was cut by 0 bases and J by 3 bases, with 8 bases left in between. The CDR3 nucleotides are TGCGCCAGCAGCCAAGAGGAGGGATACACTGAAGCTTTCTTT. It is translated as CASSQEEGYTEAFF.

Here the CDR3 DNA reads TGTGCCACCGGTCGAATGAACACTGAAGCTTTCTTT. Protein: CATGRMNTEAFF. The chain is built from TRBV11-2 and TRBJ1-1, with D hard to call. This CDR3 is 12 amino acids long. V was shortened by 10 bases and J by 0 bases, with 9 bases between the two germline ends. Germline values: CDR1 SGHAT, CDR2 FQNNGV.

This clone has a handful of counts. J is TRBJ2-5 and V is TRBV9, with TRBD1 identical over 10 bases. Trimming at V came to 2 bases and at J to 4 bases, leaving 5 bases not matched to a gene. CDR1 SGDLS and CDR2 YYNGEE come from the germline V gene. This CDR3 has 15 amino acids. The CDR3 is CASSVDRDRGETQYF. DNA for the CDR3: TGTGCCAGCAGCGTCGACCGGGACAGGGGAGAGACCCAGTACTTC.

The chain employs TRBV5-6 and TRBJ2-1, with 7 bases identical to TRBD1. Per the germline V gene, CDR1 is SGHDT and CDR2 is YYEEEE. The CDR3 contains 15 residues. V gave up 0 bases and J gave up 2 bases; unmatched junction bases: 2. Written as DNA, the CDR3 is TGTGCCAGCAGCTTGGGGGACAGTCCCTACAATGAGCAGTTCTTC. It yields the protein CASSLGDSPYNEQFF.

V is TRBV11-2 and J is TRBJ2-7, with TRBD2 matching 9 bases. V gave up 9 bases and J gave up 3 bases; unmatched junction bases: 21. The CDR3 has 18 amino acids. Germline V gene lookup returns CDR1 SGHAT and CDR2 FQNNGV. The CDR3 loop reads CASLRRLSGRLGVYEQYF. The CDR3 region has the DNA TGTGCCAGTCTCCGCCGATTGAGCGGGAGGCTAGGTGTCTACGAGCAGTACTTC.

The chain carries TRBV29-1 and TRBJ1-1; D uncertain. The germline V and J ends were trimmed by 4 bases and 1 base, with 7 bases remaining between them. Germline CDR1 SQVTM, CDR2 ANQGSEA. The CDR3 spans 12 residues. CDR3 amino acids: CSVVPQNTEAFF. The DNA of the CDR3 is TGCAGCGTTGTTCCCCAGAACACTGAAGCTTTCTTT.

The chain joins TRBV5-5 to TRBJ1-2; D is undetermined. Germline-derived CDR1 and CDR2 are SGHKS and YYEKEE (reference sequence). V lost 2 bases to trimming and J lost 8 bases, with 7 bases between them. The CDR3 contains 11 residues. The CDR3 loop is CASSLTRGYTF. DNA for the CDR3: TGTGCCAGCAGCTTAACCAGGGGCTACACCTTC.

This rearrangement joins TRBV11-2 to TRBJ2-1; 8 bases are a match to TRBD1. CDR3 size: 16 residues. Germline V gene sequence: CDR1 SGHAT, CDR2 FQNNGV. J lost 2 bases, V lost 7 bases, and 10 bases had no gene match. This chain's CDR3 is CASIYRQGMPYNEQFF. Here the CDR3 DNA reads TGTGCCAGCATCTACCGACAGGGGATGCCCTACAATGAGCAGTTCTTC.

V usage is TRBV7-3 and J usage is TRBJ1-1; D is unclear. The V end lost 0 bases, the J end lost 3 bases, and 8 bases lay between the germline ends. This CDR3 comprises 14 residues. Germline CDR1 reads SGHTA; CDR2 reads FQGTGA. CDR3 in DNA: TGTGCCAGCAGCTTAACACCCAGTTACACTGAAGCTTTCTTT. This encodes CASSLTPSYTEAFF.

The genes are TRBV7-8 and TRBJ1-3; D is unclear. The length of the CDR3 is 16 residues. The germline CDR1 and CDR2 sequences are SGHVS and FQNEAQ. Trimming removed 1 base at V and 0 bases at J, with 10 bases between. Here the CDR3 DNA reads TGTGCCAGCAGCTTAGGTGGCACAGCCTCTGGAAACACCATATATTTT. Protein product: CASSLGGTASGNTIYF.

For the CDR3, the DNA is TGTGCCAGCAGCTTACAGGGGAGTCAGCCCCAGCATTTT. This encodes CASSLQGSQPQHF. V is TRBV7-9 and J is TRBJ1-5, with D tentatively TRBD1 (6 bases). Trimming pared 2 bases from V and 6 bases from J, leaving 8 bases between. The germline V gene encodes CDR1 SEHNR and CDR2 FQNEAQ (reference sequence). The CDR3 is 13 residues long.

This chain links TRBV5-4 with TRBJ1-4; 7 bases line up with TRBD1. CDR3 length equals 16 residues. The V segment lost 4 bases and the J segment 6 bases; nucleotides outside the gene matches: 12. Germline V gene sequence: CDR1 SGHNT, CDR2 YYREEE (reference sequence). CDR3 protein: CASSRDRESRDEKLFF. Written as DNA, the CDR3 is TGTGCCAGCAGCCGTGACAGGGAATCGCGAGATGAAAAACTGTTTTTT. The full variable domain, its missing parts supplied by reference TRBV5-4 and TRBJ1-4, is ETGVTQSPTHLIKTRGQQVTLRCSSQSGHNTVSWYQQALGQGPQFIFQYYREEENGRGNFPPRFSGLQFPNYSSELNVNALELDDSALYLCASSRDRESRDEKLFFGSGTQLSVL.

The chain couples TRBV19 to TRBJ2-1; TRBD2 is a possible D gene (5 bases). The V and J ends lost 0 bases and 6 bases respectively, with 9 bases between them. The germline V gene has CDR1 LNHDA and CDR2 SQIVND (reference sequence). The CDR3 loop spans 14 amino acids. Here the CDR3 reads CASSIERSGNEQFF. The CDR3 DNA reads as TGTGCCAGTAGTATAGAGAGAAGCGGCAATGAGCAGTTCTTC.

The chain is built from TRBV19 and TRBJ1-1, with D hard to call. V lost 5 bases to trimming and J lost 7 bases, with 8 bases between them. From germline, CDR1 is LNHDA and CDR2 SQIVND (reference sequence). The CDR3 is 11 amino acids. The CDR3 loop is CASSARFEAFF. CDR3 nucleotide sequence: TGTGCCAGTAGTGCTAGATTTGAAGCTTTCTTT.

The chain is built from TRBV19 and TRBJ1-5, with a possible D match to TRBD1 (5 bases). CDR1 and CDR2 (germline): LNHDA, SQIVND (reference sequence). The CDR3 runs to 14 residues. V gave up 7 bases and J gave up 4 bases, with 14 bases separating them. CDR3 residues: CASTQQVNNQPQHF. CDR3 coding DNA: TGTGCCAGTACGCAACAGGTAAATAATCAGCCCCAGCATTTT.

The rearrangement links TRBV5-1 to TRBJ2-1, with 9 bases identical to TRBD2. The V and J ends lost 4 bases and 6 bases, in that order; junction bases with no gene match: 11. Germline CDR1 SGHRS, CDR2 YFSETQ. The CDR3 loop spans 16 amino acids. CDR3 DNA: TGCGCCAGCAGCCGACTTGCAGCGGGAGGAAGCAATGAGCAGTTCTTC. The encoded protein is CASSRLAAGGSNEQFF.